This T cell receptor beta chain was captured by sequencing in a study of blood T cell repertoires in COVID-19. Germline-derived CDR1 and CDR2 are SGHRS and YFSETQ. The CDR3 totals 15 residues. Trimming left V 4 bases short and J 7 bases short, with 15 bases between. The data were produced by immunoSEQ multiplex PCR, yet TCRdb's version contains in-frame clones alone and is incomplete. The sample lists 370,000 or so clones, over 75% occurring once. Cohort placement rested on clinical history that participants reported themselves. The receptor was derived from a man younger than 40 who had recovered from COVID-19. V gene TRBV5-1 combines with J gene TRBJ1-6; perhaps TRBD1 as D (6 bases). The sample consisted of PBMCs or T cells enriched from blood (not recorded which). CDR3 loop: CASSPLGGRNSPLHF. The CDR3 nucleotides read TGCGCCAGCAGCCCCTTAGGGGGTAGGAATTCACCCCTCCACTTT.